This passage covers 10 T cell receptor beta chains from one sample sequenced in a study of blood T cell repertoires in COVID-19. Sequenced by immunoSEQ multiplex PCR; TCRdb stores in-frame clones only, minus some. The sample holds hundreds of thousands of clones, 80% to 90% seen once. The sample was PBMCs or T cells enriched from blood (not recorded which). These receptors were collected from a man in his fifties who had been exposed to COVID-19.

The CDR3 here is CASSLERRNQPQHF. The CDR3 DNA follows: TGTGCCAGCAGCTTAGAACGGAGGAATCAGCCCCAGCATTTT. This chain uses TRBV7-2 with TRBJ1-5; D is ambiguous. The V gene lost 1 base and the J gene lost 4 bases, with 8 bases spanning the gap. CDR1 and CDR2 from the germline V gene are SGHTA and FQGNSA. The CDR3 sequence is 14 residues long.

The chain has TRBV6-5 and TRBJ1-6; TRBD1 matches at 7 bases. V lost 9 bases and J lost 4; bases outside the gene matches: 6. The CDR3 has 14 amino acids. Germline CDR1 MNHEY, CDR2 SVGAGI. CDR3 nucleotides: TGTGCCAGTGATCAGGGGGATTATAATTCACCCCTCCACTTT. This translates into CASDQGDYNSPLHF.

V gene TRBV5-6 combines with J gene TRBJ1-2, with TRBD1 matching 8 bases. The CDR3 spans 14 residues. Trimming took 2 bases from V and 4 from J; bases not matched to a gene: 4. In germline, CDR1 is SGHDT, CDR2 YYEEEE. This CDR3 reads CASSFGQGGYGYTF. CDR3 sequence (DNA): TGTGCCAGCAGCTTCGGACAGGGTGGCTATGGCTACACCTTC.

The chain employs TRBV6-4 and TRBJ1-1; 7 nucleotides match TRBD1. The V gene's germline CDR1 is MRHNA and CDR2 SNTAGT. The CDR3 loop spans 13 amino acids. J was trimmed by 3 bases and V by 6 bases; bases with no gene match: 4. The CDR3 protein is CASRAQGDTEAFF. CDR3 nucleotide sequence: TGTGCCAGCAGGGCCCAGGGGGACACTGAAGCTTTCTTT.

CDR3: CASSLQGARARLHF. CDR3 coding DNA: TGTGCCAGCAGCTTACAGGGGGCAAGGGCACGCCTCCACTTT. This chain connects TRBV13 to TRBJ1-6, with TRBD1 identical over 8 bases. Germline V gives CDR1 PRHDT, CDR2 FYEKMQ (reference sequence). Trimming at V came to 2 bases and at J to 15 bases, leaving 9 bases not matched to a gene. The length of the CDR3 is 14 residues.

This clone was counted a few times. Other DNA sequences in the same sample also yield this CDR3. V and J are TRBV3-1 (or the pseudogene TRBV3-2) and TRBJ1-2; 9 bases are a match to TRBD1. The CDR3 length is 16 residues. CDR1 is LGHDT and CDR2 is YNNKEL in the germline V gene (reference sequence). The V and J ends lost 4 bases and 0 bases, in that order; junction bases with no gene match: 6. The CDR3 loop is CASSRGQGRSNYGYTF. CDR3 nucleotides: TGTGCCAGCAGCCGGGGACAGGGACGCTCTAACTATGGCTACACCTTC.

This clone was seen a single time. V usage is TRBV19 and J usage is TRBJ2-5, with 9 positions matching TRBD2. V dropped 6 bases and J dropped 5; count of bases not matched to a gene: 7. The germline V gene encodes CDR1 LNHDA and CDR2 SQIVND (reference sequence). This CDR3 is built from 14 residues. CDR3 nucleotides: TGTGCCAGTAGGGAGCGGGAGGAGGGGGAGACCCAGTACTTC. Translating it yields CASREREEGETQYF.

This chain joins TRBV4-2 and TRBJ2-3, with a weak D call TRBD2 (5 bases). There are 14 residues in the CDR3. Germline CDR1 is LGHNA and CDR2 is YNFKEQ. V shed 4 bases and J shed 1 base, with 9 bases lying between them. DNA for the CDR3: TGTGCCAGCAGCCTCCGGCGGGGCACAGATACGCAGTATTTT. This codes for CASSLRRGTDTQYF.

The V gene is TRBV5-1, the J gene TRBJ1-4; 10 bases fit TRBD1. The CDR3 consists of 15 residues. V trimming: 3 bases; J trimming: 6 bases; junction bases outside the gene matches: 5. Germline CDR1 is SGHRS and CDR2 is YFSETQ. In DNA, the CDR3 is TGCGCCAGCAGCTCCCGGGACAGGGGAGATGAAAAACTGTTTTTT. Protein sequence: CASSSRDRGDEKLFF.

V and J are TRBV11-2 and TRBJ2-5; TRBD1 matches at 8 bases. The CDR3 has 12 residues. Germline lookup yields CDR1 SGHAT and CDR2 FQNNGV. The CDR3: CVSQGAGVTQYF. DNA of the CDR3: TGTGTTTCGCAGGGGGCAGGGGTGACCCAGTACTTC. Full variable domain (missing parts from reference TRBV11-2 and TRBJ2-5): EAGVAQSPRYKIIEKRQSVAFWCNPISGHATLYWYQQILGQGPKLLIQFQNNGVVDDSQLPKDRFSAERLKGVDSTLKIQPAKLEDSAVYLCVSQGAGVTQYFGPGTRLLVL.